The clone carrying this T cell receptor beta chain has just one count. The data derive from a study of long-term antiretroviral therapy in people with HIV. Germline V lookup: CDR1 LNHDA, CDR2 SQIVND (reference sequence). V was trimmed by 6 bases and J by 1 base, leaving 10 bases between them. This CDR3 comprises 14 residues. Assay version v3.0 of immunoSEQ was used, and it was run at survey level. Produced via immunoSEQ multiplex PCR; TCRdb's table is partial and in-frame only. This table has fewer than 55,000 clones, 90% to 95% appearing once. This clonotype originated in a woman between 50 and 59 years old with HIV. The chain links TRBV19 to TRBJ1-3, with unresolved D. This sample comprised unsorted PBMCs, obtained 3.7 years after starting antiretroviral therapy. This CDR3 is CASSATVSGNTIYF. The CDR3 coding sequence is TGTGCCAGTAGCGCGACCGTTTCTGGAAACACCATATATTTT. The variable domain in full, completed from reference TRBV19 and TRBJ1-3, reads DGGITQSPKYLFRKEGQNVTLSCEQNLNHDAMYWYRQDPGQGLRLIYYSQIVNDFQKGDIAEGYSVSREKKESFPLTVTSAQKNPTAFYLCASSATVSGNTIYFGEGSWLTVV.